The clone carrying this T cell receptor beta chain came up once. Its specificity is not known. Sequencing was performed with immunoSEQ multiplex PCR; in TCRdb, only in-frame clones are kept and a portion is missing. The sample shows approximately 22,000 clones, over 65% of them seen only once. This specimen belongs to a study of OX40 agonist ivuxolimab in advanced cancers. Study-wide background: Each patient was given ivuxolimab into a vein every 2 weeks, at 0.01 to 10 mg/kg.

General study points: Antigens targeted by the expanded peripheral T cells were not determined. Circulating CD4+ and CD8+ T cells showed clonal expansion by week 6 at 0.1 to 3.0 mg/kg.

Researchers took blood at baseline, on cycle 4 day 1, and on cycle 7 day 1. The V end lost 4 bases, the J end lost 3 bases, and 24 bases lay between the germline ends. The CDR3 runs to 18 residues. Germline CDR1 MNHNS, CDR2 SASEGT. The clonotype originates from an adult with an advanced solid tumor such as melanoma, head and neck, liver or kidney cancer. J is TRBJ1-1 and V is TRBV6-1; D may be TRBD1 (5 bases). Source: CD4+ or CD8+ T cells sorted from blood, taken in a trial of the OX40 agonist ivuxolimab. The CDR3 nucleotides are TGTGCCAGCAGTGTTACCGGGGGACGGGGGTTGTATGACACTGAAGCTTTCTTT. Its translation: CASSVTGGRGLYDTEAFF.